This T cell receptor (beta chain) derives from a study of control samples from healthy donors and cancer patients. Repertoires were generated with immunoSEQ multiplex PCR, while TCRdb's copy carries only in-frame clones and drops some. The sample holds roughly 86,000 clones, 90% seen once. Material for sequencing was blood. The sequence derives from a woman under 30 in good health.

CDR3 DNA sequence: TGTGCCAGCAGCGTACACCCTAGAAGGGGGGGAAACCCTTTGGATGAGCAGTTCTTC. The encoded protein is CASSVHPRRGGNPLDEQFF. This rearrangement joins TRBV9 to TRBJ2-1; maybe TRBD2 (7 bases). Germline V gene sequence: CDR1 SGDLS, CDR2 YYNGEE. V was cut by 1 base and J by 8 bases, with 28 bases left in between. The CDR3 is made up of 19 amino acids.